Described below is a single T cell receptor (beta chain) sequence and its context. Its cognate antigen is unknown. This CDR3 is built from 16 residues. Germline V gene sequence: CDR1 SGDLS, CDR2 YYNGEE. The V gene end was trimmed by 3 bases and the J gene end by 6 bases; junction bases not matched to a gene: 14. The sample belongs to a study of cytomegalovirus exposure and HLA in healthy donors. Study-wide context: A preliminary data release comprised tens of millions of unique TCRs obtained from HLA-typed donors. Among the roughly 380 donors who were genotyped, approximately 76% fell in the genetic ancestry cluster that is associated with self-reported Caucasian donors. Study-wide findings and caveats: TRBV6-2, TRBV6-3 and other indistinguishable V segments were excluded.

A multiplex PCR was run with 60 Vbeta primers and 13 Jbeta primers. The data were produced by immunoSEQ multiplex PCR, yet TCRdb's version contains in-frame clones alone and is incomplete. The sample contains about 160,000 clones, approximately 80% of which appear only once. This chain connects TRBV9 to TRBJ1-1, with 7 nucleotides matching TRBD1. Sequenced sample: PBMCs. The sequence derives from a man aged 45-65 years in good health and CMV-seropositive. CDR3 coding DNA: TGTGCCAGCAGCGCCCTGGGAAGGGGGCGGTCCCCTGAAGCTTTCTTT. Protein product: CASSALGRGRSPEAFF.